A selection of T cell receptor beta chains follows, all from one sample in a study of cytomegalovirus exposure and HLA in healthy donors. Here immunoSEQ multiplex PCR was the method, and the copy in TCRdb shows in-frame clones only, minus some. The profile shows around 200,000 clones, roughly 70% of them singletons. The specimen was PBMCs. These receptors came from a man in his forties in good health and CMV-seropositive. The CDR3 runs from the conserved cysteine through the conserved F or W. D genes are given only for firm matches. Not all rows give a size; the values are once, few, many and, for expanded clones, a class.

cdr3_nt: TGTGCCAGCAGTGAATGGACGGGGAACTATGGCTACACCTTC
cdr3_aa: CASSEWTGNYGYTF
clone_size: .
d_call: .
j_call: TRBJ1-2
v_call: TRBV2

cdr3_nt: TGCGCCAGCAGCCAAGGGGCCGAGACAGGCTCCTACAATGAGCAGTTCTTC
cdr3_aa: CASSQGAETGSYNEQFF
clone_size: .
d_call: .
j_call: TRBJ2-1
v_call: TRBV4-3

cdr3_nt: TGTGCCAGCAGCTTAACAGGAGATACGCAGTATTTT
cdr3_aa: CASSLTGDTQYF
clone_size: .
d_call: .
j_call: TRBJ2-3
v_call: TRBV7-9

cdr3_nt: TGTGCCACTAATACAGGGGTCACAGATACGCAGTATTTT
cdr3_aa: CATNTGVTDTQYF
clone_size: .
d_call: TRBD1
j_call: TRBJ2-3
v_call: TRBV19

cdr3_nt: TGTGCCAGCAGTGACAGATACACCGGGGAGCTGTTTTTT
cdr3_aa: CASSDRYTGELFF
clone_size: .
d_call: .
j_call: TRBJ2-2
v_call: TRBV6-1

cdr3_nt: TGTGCCAGCCGACATAAAAACGACAGGGGGCTCCCTCTCGATCAGCCCCAGCATTTT
cdr3_aa: CASRHKNDRGLPLDQPQHF
clone_size: .
d_call: TRBD1
j_call: TRBJ1-5
v_call: TRBV6-8

cdr3_nt: TGTGCCAGCAGCGTTGGGCCGGGGGGCTCCGGGACCCAGTACTTC
cdr3_aa: CASSVGPGGSGTQYF
clone_size: .
d_call: .
j_call: TRBJ2-5
v_call: TRBV5-6

cdr3_nt: TGCAGCGCCTCCCGGGGACTGGATACGCAGTATTTT
cdr3_aa: CSASRGLDTQYF
clone_size: .
d_call: .
j_call: TRBJ2-3
v_call: TRBV29-1

cdr3_nt: TGTGCCACCCACCCAGCAGGGCTCAACACAGATACGCAGTATTTT
cdr3_aa: CATHPAGLNTDTQYF
clone_size: few
d_call: .
j_call: TRBJ2-3
v_call: TRBV11-2

cdr3_nt: TGCAGTCCTTACACAGATACGCAGTATTTT
cdr3_aa: CSPYTDTQYF
clone_size: .
d_call: .
j_call: TRBJ2-3
v_call: TRBV20-1

cdr3_nt: TGTGCCACCAGCAGAGAGGTTAGCGGGGGCACAGATACGCAGTATTTT
cdr3_aa: CATSREVSGGTDTQYF
clone_size: .
d_call: TRBD2
j_call: TRBJ2-3
v_call: TRBV15

cdr3_nt: TGTGCCAGCAGCTACCAACAGGGGGCGCGAACCGGGGAGCTGTTTTTT
cdr3_aa: CASSYQQGARTGELFF
clone_size: few
d_call: TRBD1
j_call: TRBJ2-2
v_call: TRBV5-6

cdr3_nt: TGTGCCAGCAGCTTAAAGCCGCACCTCGGACAGGGTACTGGGATTAGGCCCAATGAGCAGTTCTTC
cdr3_aa: CASSLKPHLGQGTGIRPNEQFF
clone_size: .
d_call: TRBD1
j_call: TRBJ2-1
v_call: TRBV7-3

cdr3_nt: TGTGCCAGCACGCGGGACTCGACCTACAATGAGCAGTTCTTC
cdr3_aa: CASTRDSTYNEQFF
clone_size: once
d_call: .
j_call: TRBJ2-1
v_call: TRBV6-5

cdr3_nt: TGCGCCAGCAGCTTTCCCGGCGGCGAGCAGTACTTC
cdr3_aa: CASSFPGGEQYF
clone_size: .
d_call: .
j_call: TRBJ2-7
v_call: TRBV5-1

cdr3_nt: TGTGCCAGCAAGCGAGACAGGGGGGACAATTCACCCCTCCACTTT
cdr3_aa: CASKRDRGDNSPLHF
clone_size: .
d_call: TRBD1
j_call: TRBJ1-6
v_call: TRBV27

cdr3_nt: TGTGCCACCAGCAGAGGCAGCGGACAGGGTGAGACCCAGTACTTC
cdr3_aa: CATSRGSGQGETQYF
clone_size: few
d_call: TRBD1
j_call: TRBJ2-5
v_call: TRBV15

cdr3_nt: TGTGCCAGCAGCTTAGCAGGACAGAAGACCTACGAGCAGTACTTC
cdr3_aa: CASSLAGQKTYEQYF
clone_size: .
d_call: .
j_call: TRBJ2-7
v_call: TRBV7-8

cdr3_nt: TGTGCCAGCAGCTTAACAGGGTTTAAGAACACTGAAGCTTTCTTT
cdr3_aa: CASSLTGFKNTEAFF
clone_size: .
d_call: .
j_call: TRBJ1-1
v_call: TRBV7-9

cdr3_nt: TGCGCCAGCCGACAGGGACCTTACAATGAGCAGTTCTTC
cdr3_aa: CASRQGPYNEQFF
clone_size: few
d_call: TRBD1
j_call: TRBJ2-1
v_call: TRBV10-2

cdr3_nt: TGTGCCAGCAGTTTATCGAGACAGAACCACGAGCAGTACTTC
cdr3_aa: CASSLSRQNHEQYF
clone_size: once
d_call: .
j_call: TRBJ2-7
v_call: TRBV27

cdr3_nt: TGTTCCAGCAGTCCAGGGGATGGGACGCCTGGCTACACCTTC
cdr3_aa: CSSSPGDGTPGYTF
clone_size: .
d_call: .
j_call: TRBJ1-2
v_call: TRBV7-9

cdr3_nt: TGTGCCAGCAACCCGCTGGGACACTCTGGAAACACCATATATTTT
cdr3_aa: CASNPLGHSGNTIYF
clone_size: .
d_call: .
j_call: TRBJ1-3
v_call: TRBV6-1